Following are 14 T cell receptor beta chains from one sample sequenced in a study of T cell changes during pregnancy in multiple sclerosis (dated 2019 in TCRdb). Library preparation was by the immunoSEQ multiplex PCR assay. TCRdb carries this immuneACCESS record with in-frame sequences only. Its versions omit some clonotypes, under half of them owing to an unresolved V gene in the studies checked, with the rest unexplained. The sample table contains 65,000 to 85,000 clones; only one count was recorded for 94% of them. The ten largest clones represent 0.11% to 0.15% of the sample. The sample in question was CD4+ T cells from peripheral blood mononuclear cells, obtained after pregnancy. The receptor set was obtained from a female donor with multiple sclerosis, enrolled in a pregnancy study.

The rearrangement joins TRBV19 to TRBJ1-5; perhaps TRBD1 as D (6 bases). V was trimmed by 3 bases and J by 0 bases, leaving 18 bases between them. The germline V gene encodes CDR1 LNHDA and CDR2 SQIVND (reference sequence). The CDR3 loop spans 18 amino acids. CDR3: CASSITGLGPYSNQPQHF. CDR3 DNA sequence: TGTGCCAGTAGTATTACAGGGTTGGGCCCCTATAGCAATCAGCCCCAGCATTTT.

This clone was counted once. V is TRBV5-1 and J is TRBJ1-1, with no clear D. CDR3 size: 13 residues. Germline CDR1 SGHRS, CDR2 YFSETQ. Trimming left V 4 bases short and J 2 bases short, with 9 bases between. The CDR3 region has the DNA TGCGCCAGCAGCCAGACACCAAACACTGAAGCTTTCTTT. Translating it yields CASSQTPNTEAFF.

The gene calls are TRBV5-5 and TRBJ1-2; maybe TRBD1 (6 bases). This CDR3 region has 13 residues. Germline assignment: CDR1 SGHKS and CDR2 YYEKEE (reference sequence). V lost 4 bases and J lost 6, with 13 bases in between. CDR3 in amino acids: CASSRTVNDGYTF. CDR3 bases: TGTGCCAGCAGCCGGACAGTGAATGATGGCTACACCTTC.

V is TRBV10-3 and J is TRBJ2-1; D not certain. The germline gives CDR1 ENHRY, CDR2 SYGVKD. The CDR3 runs to 16 residues. Trimming shortened V by 9 bases and J by 2 bases, and 20 bases separated the two germline ends. The CDR3 bases are TGTGCCATAGTTAACGCGGCCGACCAGACCTACAATGAGCAGTTCTTC. Translation: CAIVNAADQTYNEQFF.

This clone was recorded once. The chain uses TRBV19 and TRBJ2-7, with 7 nucleotides matching TRBD1. The CDR3 is 15 amino acids. V lost 5 bases to trimming and J lost 1 base; unmatched junction nucleotides: 8. Per the germline V gene, CDR1 is LNHDA and CDR2 is SQIVND (reference sequence). CDR3 coding DNA: TGTGCCAGTAGTCCCTCCGGGACAGTGTCCTACGAGCAGTACTTC. As protein: CASSPSGTVSYEQYF. The full variable domain, with the rest looked up from reference TRBV19 and TRBJ2-7, is DGGITQSPKYLFRKEGQNVTLSCEQNLNHDAMYWYRQDPGQGLRLIYYSQIVNDFQKGDIAEGYSVSREKKESFPLTVTSAQKNPTAFYLCASSPSGTVSYEQYFGPGTRLTVT.

This chain uses TRBV7-2 with TRBJ2-5; 7 positions agree with TRBD1. Trimming cost V 7 bases and J 5 bases; bases outside gene matches: 10. This CDR3 is 14 amino acids long. Germline V lookup: CDR1 SGHTA, CDR2 FQGNSA. This CDR3 reads CASNNNRGRETQYF. CDR3 nucleotides: TGTGCCAGCAATAATAACAGGGGAAGGGAGACCCAGTACTTC.

The rearrangement joins TRBV7-9 to TRBJ1-1, with 7 bases lining up with TRBD1. This CDR3 region has 14 residues. Trimming at V came to 4 bases and at J to 4 bases, leaving 6 bases not matched to a gene. Germline CDR1 and CDR2: SEHNR and FQNEAQ (reference sequence). The CDR3 region is CASSSRQGGTEAFF. CDR3 nucleotides: TGTGCCAGCAGCTCCAGACAGGGAGGCACTGAAGCTTTCTTT.

The chain is built from TRBV6-5 and TRBJ1-2; weak D call: TRBD1 (5 bases). V dropped 0 bases and J dropped 8 bases, with 13 bases sitting between them. The germline V gene has CDR1 MNHEY and CDR2 SVGAGI. The CDR3 sequence is 14 residues long. CDR3 protein: CASSYSGDRGGYTF. The CDR3 region has the DNA TGTGCCAGCAGTTACTCAGGAGACAGAGGCGGCTACACCTTC.

The V gene is TRBV5-4, the J gene TRBJ2-3; 10 bases map to TRBD1. J was trimmed by 2 bases and V by 4 bases; bases with no gene match: 4. CDR1 is SGHNT and CDR2 is YYREEE in the germline V gene (reference sequence). This CDR3 is built from 15 residues. The chain's CDR3 is CASSVDRGVTDTQYF. The CDR3 coding sequence is TGTGCCAGCAGCGTGGACAGGGGGGTCACAGATACGCAGTATTTT.

V is TRBV19 and J is TRBJ2-3; tentative D call: TRBD2 (6 bases). Per the germline V gene, CDR1 is LNHDA and CDR2 is SQIVND (reference sequence). Trimming removed 5 bases from V and 0 bases from J, with 18 bases in between. The CDR3 is made up of 17 amino acids. The DNA of the CDR3 is TGTGCCAGTAGTGTCCGGCGTTTGGGGGGAAGCACAGATACGCAGTATTTT. Its protein is CASSVRRLGGSTDTQYF.

V gene TRBV5-4 combines with J gene TRBJ2-1, with a tentative D call TRBD2 (6 bases). Between the trimmed V and J ends, which lost 2 bases and 5 bases, there was a span of 17 bases. CDR3 length: 16 residues. Per the germline V gene, CDR1 is SGHNT and CDR2 is YYREEE (reference sequence). The CDR3 protein is CASSFGGQNGNNEQFF. CDR3 DNA sequence: TGTGCCAGCAGCTTCGGAGGGCAAAATGGGAACAATGAGCAGTTCTTC.

The CDR3, as DNA: TGTGCCAGTAGTCGGTACCCGTCAGGGGGCTCGAACACCGGGGAGCTGTTTTTT. It yields the protein CASSRYPSGGSNTGELFF. The V and J genes are TRBV19 and TRBJ2-2, with 8 bases aligning to TRBD1. Trimming removed 5 bases from V and 0 bases from J; junction bases left unmatched: 11. This CDR3 region has 18 residues. The germline CDR1 and CDR2 sequences are LNHDA and SQIVND (reference sequence).

J is TRBJ1-5 and V is TRBV27, with 8 nucleotides matching TRBD1. The CDR3 has 16 residues. With 6 bases clipped from V and 0 bases from J, the junction kept 7 bases outside the gene matches. Germline loops: CDR1 MNHEY, CDR2 SMNVEV (reference sequence). As DNA, the CDR3 is TGTGCCAGCAGGGCGCAGGGGGCTCTTAGCAATCAGCCCCAGCATTTT. This translates into CASRAQGALSNQPQHF.

CDR3 sequence (DNA): TGTGCCAGCAGCGCCCAAGGGTCTAGCCCCTACAATGAGCAGTTCTTC. This encodes CASSAQGSSPYNEQFF. The chain links TRBV9 to TRBJ2-1; TRBD2 might be the D (5 bases). Germline V gene data show CDR1 as SGDLS and CDR2 as YYNGEE. This CDR3 has 16 amino acids. V lost 3 bases and J lost 2, with 15 bases in between. Variable domain in full (rest from reference TRBV9 and TRBJ2-1): DSGVTQTPKHLITATGQRVTLRCSPRSGDLSVYWYQQSLDQGLQFLIQYYNGEERAKGNILERFSAQQFPDLHSELNLSSLELGDSALYFCASSAQGSSPYNEQFFGPGTRLTVL.